The sequence of this T cell receptor beta chain was determined in a study of cytomegalovirus exposure and HLA in healthy donors. On the study more broadly: Early release data held some 80 million unique TCRs from HLA-typed donors.

This PCR relied on a set of 60 Vbeta primers and 13 Jbeta primers. Assay used: immunoSEQ multiplex PCR; TCRdb lists only in-frame clones, some missing. The table records some 110,000 clones, approximately 80% of them present only once. As for this clone: Its matching antigen is unknown.

Germline V lookup: CDR1 MDHEN, CDR2 SYDVKM. The ends lost 6 bases at V and 10 bases at J; junction bases unmatched: 10. This CDR3 region has 15 residues. Findings of the study overall: Donors were assumed by presence/absence analyses to have roughly uniform sequencing depth. An analysis that came later showed most CMV-associated TCR beta chains appearing HLA-restricted.

The sequenced sample consisted of PBMCs. The origin of this receptor is a man in his fifties or sixties in good health and CMV-seropositive. This chain uses TRBV28 with TRBJ2-1; 12 nucleotides agree with TRBD2. This CDR3 is CASRSSSGGAREQFF. CDR3 nucleotides: TGTGCCAGCAGGTCTTCTAGCGGGGGGGCTAGGGAGCAGTTCTTC. Together with reference TRBV28 and TRBJ2-1, the CDR3 gives the full variable domain: DVKVTQSSRYLVKRTGEKVFLECVQDMDHENMFWYRQDPGLGLRLIYFSYDVKMKEKGDIPEGYSVSREKKERFSLILESASTNQTSMYLCASRSSSGGAREQFFGPGTRLTVL.